The clone carrying this T cell receptor beta chain showed up many times. The target antigen is unknown. Across 18 months, stable Graves' hyperthyroidism was marked by no progression to ophthalmopathy. PBMCs were collected from an approximately 9.3 ml volume of fresh peripheral blood. The sample belongs to a study of T cells in Graves' hyperthyroidism and ophthalmopathy. Study results and limitations: Most thyroid-expanded clonotypes above 0.001 were also found in blood.

Amplification yielded TCR beta CDR3 regions, with RNA transcripts as the source. In the first-round RT-PCR of the TCR CDR3, the HTBI primer set was used. One entry per CDR3 protein, called by TCRdb with MiXCR from the multiplex PCR reads. The repertoire holds fewer than 110,000 distinct CDR3 sequences, with about 17% as singletons. Germline CDR1 SGHRS, CDR2 YFSETQ. J lost 8 bases, V lost 4 bases, and 9 bases had no gene match. There are 16 residues in the CDR3. The J gene is TRBJ2-1, the V gene TRBV5-1, with TRBD2 matching 13 bases. The sample consisted of blood. This TCR derives from a woman in her forties or fifties with Graves' hyperthyroidism. DNA of the CDR3: TGCGCCAGCAGCACGAGGACTAGCGGGAGTTTGTATGAGCAGTTCTTC. Translated, it gives CASSTRTSGSLYEQFF.